This TCR beta chain comes out of a study of blood T cell repertoires in COVID-19. Study background: Material from acute and convalescent COVID-19 was sourced from the United States, Italy and Spain. PBMCs, B-cell-depleted T cells, or T cells provided the cDNA or gDNA that made up the material.

The V gene lost 5 bases and the J gene lost 0 bases, with 11 bases spanning the gap. CDR1 is SEHNR and CDR2 is FQNEAQ in the germline V gene (reference sequence). CDR3 length: 15 residues. Authors' analysis steps: Amplification of reference gene primers was used by the study to estimate nucleated cell counts. Data came from immunoSEQ multiplex PCR; TCRdb stores just in-frame clones and leaves some out. V and J calls and clone size are given by that table; D and trimming were obtained from the DNA. The sample lists approximately 170,000 clones; around 85% were seen once. The specimen was peripheral blood. This clonotype originated in a woman between 50 and 59 years old with acute or convalescent COVID-19. The chain has TRBV7-9 and TRBJ2-1; weak D call: TRBD2 (6 bases). Here the CDR3 reads CASSRGENSYNEQFF. The CDR3 DNA reads as TGTGCCAGCAGCCGCGGGGAAAACTCCTACAATGAGCAGTTCTTC.